This T cell receptor (beta chain) was captured by sequencing in a study of CD8 T cells in Susac syndrome. Trimming took off 0 bases at V and 5 bases at J, with 7 bases between the two ends. The CDR3 spans 13 residues. Germline lookup yields CDR1 SGHDN and CDR2 FVKESK. RNA in amounts of roughly 0.5 to 1 ug was reverse transcribed with random hexamers. TCRdb fed the immunoSEQ multiplex PCR reads into MiXCR, producing one record per CDR3 protein. The sample holds hundreds of thousands of distinct CDR3 sequences, more than 85% seen once. Sequenced sample: CD4+ T cells from PBMCs. The source is a human donor with multiple sclerosis. The chain uses TRBV14 and TRBJ2-5, with D uncertain. The CDR3 reads CASSQEPEETQYF. CDR3 DNA: TGTGCCAGCAGCCAAGAGCCCGAGGAGACCCAGTACTTC.